This T cell receptor (beta chain) stems from a study of blood T cell repertoires in COVID-19 (dated by TCRdb to 2019 to 2021). Looking at the study overall: The collaborator samples originated in the United States, Italy and Spain and spanned the acute and convalescent phases of COVID-19. Samples came from the ongoing ImmuneRACE study (first 160 participants) plus 1,254 subjects from 6 global collaborators. Subjects who had been exposed to COVID-19, were actively infected with it, or had recovered from it provided the deeply sampled blood TCRbeta repertoires that made up the dataset. The prospective study material was composed of cDNA or gDNA derived from T cells, B-cell-depleted T cells, or PBMCs. Where available, HLA class I and class II types were taken from metadata supplied by the sample provider and were not determined by assay-based typing. Nearly every sample came with metadata listing a de-identified subject ID, COVID-19 status, age in years and sex. The repertoires were released in a freely available public database meant as a resource for research on the immune response to SARS-CoV-2. What the research found in general, with its limitations: Clinical and demographic metadata were provided uncurated, with the amount varying by source and participant.

The cysteine opens and the phenylalanine closes a CDR3 of 15 amino acids. This entry keeps only the CDR3 DNA: 45 bases, framed from base 1. At the junction V is shortened by 5 bases and J by 2 bases, with 15 bases in between. The CDR1 and CDR2 encoded by the germline V gene (reference sequence) are SEHNR and FQNEAQ. In the prospective study, participants were roughly 18 to 100 years old, resided in 25 or so geographic areas of the United States, and were enrolled through a virtual design. To assign participants to cohorts, the prospective study relied on clinical history that participants themselves reported in a screening survey and a study questionnaire. Recovered participants in ImmuneRACE Cohort 3 were defined as having two consecutive negative NP/OP PCR tests, clearance from a healthcare professional, or resolution of symptoms. In the prospective study, mobile phlebotomists collected whole blood, serum and a nasopharyngeal or oropharyngeal swab from each participant. Participants in the prospective study had the option to provide additional blood draws and questionnaires over a 2-month period. Before DNA extraction, blood samples from the prospective study were shipped at room temperature or frozen.

The immunoSEQ Assay, a bias-controlled multiplex PCR, was used to amplify TCRbeta CDR3 regions from genomic DNA. Per the original workflow: The number of nucleated cells in each sample was estimated by amplification of reference gene primers within the assay. To quantify the absolute abundance of each unique TCRbeta CDR3 rearrangement, sequence reads were collapsed and filtered. For each sample, productive Simpson clonality was calculated as the square root of Simpson's diversity index across productive rearrangements. TCRdb obtained this table from immuneACCESS and retained in-frame rearrangements with V and J assigned. These tables miss some clones; where compared with another copy, unresolved V genes account for less than half of the shortfall, and the remainder is unexplained. The DNA was the basis for D and trimming; V, J and clone size are from that table. In all, the sample holds 150,000 to 200,000 clones, and roughly four fifths of those were seen once. The ten largest clones capture 8% to 13% of the sample.

Notes on this clone: Its antigen is not yet known. The sample holds no much larger clone one base away, and base qualities are not on file.

This chain joins TRBV7-9 to TRBJ2-5, and TRBD1 may be the D gene, going by 5 matching bases. The receptor's source is a man aged 50 or older who had recovered from COVID-19. The sample consisted of PBMCs or T cells enriched from blood (not recorded which). At the DNA level, the sequence is TGTGCCAGCAGCCGCAGGGATATACTTCAAGAGACCCAGTACTTC. Its protein is CASSRRDILQETQYF.